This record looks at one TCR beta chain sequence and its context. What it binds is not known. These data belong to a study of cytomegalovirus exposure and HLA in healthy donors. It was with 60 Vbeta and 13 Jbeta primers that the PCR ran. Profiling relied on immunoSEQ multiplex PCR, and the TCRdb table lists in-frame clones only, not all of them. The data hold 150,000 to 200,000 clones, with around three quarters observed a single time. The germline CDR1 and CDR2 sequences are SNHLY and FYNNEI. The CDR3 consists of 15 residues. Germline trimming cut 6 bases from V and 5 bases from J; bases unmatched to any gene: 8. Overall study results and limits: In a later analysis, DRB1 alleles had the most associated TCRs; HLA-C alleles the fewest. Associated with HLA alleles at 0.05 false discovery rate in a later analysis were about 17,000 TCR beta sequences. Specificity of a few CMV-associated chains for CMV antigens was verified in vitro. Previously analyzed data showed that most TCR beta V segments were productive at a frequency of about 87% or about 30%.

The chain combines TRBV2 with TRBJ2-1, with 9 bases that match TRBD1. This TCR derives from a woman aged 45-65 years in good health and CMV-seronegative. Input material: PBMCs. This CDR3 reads CASRRTGGENNEQFF. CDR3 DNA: TGTGCCAGCAGGCGCACAGGGGGCGAGAACAATGAGCAGTTCTTC.